Described below is a single T cell receptor (beta chain) sequence and its context. Its antigen remains unknown. Authors of the study amplified TCR beta CDR3 regions from RNA transcripts. In the first-round RT-PCR of the TCR CDR3, the HTBI primer set was used. TCRdb reprocessed the multiplex PCR reads via MiXCR and lists one record per CDR3 protein. The repertoire holds about 590,000 distinct CDR3 sequences, 15% to 19% seen once, with approximately 7% in the top ten. This entry belongs to a study of T cells in Graves' hyperthyroidism and ophthalmopathy. About the study: Peripheral blood was obtained at initial diagnosis, preceding any treatment. General study results and limits: The model anticipated ophthalmopathy a median around six months pre-onset. From stable hyperthyroidism, ophthalmopathy was separated by a 13 V-J model.

Reasons for excluding patients were uncontrolled infection, other autoimmune disease, pregnancy or lactation. Germline lookup yields CDR1 MGHRA and CDR2 YSYEKL. The V and J ends lost 3 bases and 5 bases, in that order; junction bases with no gene match: 10. The CDR3 extends over 16 amino acids. The receptor was isolated from a woman aged 25 to 45 with Graves' hyperthyroidism. Specimen: blood. The chain links TRBV4-1 to TRBJ2-7; TRBD2 aligns across 10 bases. This CDR3 is CASSQAGTSVAHEQYF. In nucleotides, the CDR3 is TGCGCCAGCAGCCAGGCCGGGACTAGCGTGGCCCACGAGCAGTACTTC.